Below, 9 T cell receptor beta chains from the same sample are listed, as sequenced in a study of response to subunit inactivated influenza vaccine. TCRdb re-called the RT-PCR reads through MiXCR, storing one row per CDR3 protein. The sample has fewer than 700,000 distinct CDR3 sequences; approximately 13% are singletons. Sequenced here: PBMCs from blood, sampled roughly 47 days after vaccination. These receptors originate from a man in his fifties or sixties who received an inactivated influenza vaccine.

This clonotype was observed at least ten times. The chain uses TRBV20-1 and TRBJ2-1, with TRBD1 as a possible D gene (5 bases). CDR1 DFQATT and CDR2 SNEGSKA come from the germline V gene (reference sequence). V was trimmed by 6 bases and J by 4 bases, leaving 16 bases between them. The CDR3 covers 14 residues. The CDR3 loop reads CSARTYDGYNEQFF. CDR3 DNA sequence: TGCAGTGCACGGACATACGACGGTTACAATGAGCAGTTCTTC.

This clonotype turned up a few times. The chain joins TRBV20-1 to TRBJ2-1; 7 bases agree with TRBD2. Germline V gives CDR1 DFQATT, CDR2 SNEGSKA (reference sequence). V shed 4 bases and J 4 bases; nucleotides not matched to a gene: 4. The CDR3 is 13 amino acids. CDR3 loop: CSATLADYNEQFF. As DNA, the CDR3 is TGCAGTGCTACCCTAGCGGATTACAATGAGCAGTTCTTC.

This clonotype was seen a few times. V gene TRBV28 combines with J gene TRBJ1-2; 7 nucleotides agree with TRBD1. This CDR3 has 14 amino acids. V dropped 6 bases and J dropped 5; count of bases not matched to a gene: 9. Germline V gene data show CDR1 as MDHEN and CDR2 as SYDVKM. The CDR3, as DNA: TGTGCCAGCAGCACCGGGACAGTCTTTTATGGCTACACCTTC. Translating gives CASSTGTVFYGYTF.

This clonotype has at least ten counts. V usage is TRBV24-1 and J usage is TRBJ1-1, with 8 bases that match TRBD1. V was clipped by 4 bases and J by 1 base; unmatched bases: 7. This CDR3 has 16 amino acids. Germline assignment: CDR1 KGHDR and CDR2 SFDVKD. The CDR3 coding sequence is TGTGCCACCAGTGAACCCAGGACAGGGCGGAACACTGAAGCTTTCTTT. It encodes CATSEPRTGRNTEAFF.

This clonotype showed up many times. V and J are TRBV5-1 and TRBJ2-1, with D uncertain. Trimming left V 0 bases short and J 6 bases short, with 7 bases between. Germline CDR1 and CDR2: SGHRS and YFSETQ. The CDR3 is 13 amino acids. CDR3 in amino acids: CASSLDLGNEQFF. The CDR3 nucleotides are TGCGCCAGCAGCTTGGACTTGGGCAATGAGCAGTTCTTC.

CDR3 residues: CSVEGHRDHSYEQYF. The CDR3 DNA sequence: TGCAGCGTTGAAGGGCACAGAGACCATTCCTACGAGCAGTACTTC. The rearrangement uses TRBV29-1 and TRBJ2-7; D not resolved. Trimming stripped 1 base from V and 1 base from J, with 14 bases between. Germline assignment: CDR1 SQVTM and CDR2 ANQGSEA. CDR3 length equals 15 residues.

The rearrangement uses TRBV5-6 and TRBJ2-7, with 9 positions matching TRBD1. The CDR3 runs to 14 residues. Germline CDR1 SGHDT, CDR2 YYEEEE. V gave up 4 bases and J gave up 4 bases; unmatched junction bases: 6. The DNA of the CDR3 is TGTGCCAGCAGCCACCCGGGGACAGGGTACGAGCAGTACTTC. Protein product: CASSHPGTGYEQYF.

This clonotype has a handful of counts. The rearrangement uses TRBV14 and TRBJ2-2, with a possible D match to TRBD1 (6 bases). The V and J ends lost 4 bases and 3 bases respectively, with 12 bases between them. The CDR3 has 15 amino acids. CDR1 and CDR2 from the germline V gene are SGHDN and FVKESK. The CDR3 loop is CASSRHPGDTGELFF. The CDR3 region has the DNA TGTGCCAGCAGCCGACACCCAGGGGACACCGGGGAGCTGTTTTTT.

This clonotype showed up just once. The CDR3 DNA reads TGTGCCAGCAGTTACCTAAACGAGCAGTACTTC. It specifies CASSYLNEQYF. The chain recombines TRBV6-2 or TRBV6-3 with TRBJ2-7, with no clear D. The germline gives CDR1 MNHEY, CDR2 SVGEGT. The V and J ends lost 2 bases and 5 bases respectively, with 4 bases between them. This CDR3 region has 11 residues.